This passage covers 3 T cell receptor beta chains from one sample sequenced in a study of early T cells in non-severe SARS-CoV-2 infection. TCRdb fed the 5' RACE reads into MiXCR, producing one record per CDR3 protein. This sample has 60,000 to 65,000 distinct CDR3 sequences, with 8% to 10% found just once. Sequencing was carried out using whole blood. All receptors come from an adult who was a healthcare worker with PCR-confirmed SARS-CoV-2 infection or an uninfected control (not recorded which).

This clonotype was detected a few times. The V call is TRBV20-1, the J call TRBJ2-1; the D gene is possibly TRBD2 (6 bases). The V and J ends lost 7 bases and 7 bases respectively, with 20 bases between them. The germline gives CDR1 DFQATT, CDR2 SNEGSKA (reference sequence). The CDR3 is 14 residues long. The CDR3 protein is CSGIRPLGSNEQFF. CDR3 DNA sequence: TGCAGTGGAATACGCCCCCTCGGGAGTAATGAGCAGTTCTTC.

V and J are TRBV6-1 and TRBJ2-7; TRBD1 is a possible D gene (5 bases). Trimming removed 1 base from V and 5 bases from J, with 18 bases in between. The CDR3 has 16 residues. Germline CDR1 and CDR2: MNHNS and SASEGT. CDR3 loop: CASSEGEGVTLHEQYV. CDR3 nucleotide sequence: TGTGCCAGCAGTGAAGGCGAAGGGGTGACACTCCACGAGCAGTACGTC.

This clonotype has only a few counts. This chain connects TRBV5-8 to TRBJ1-2; D is undetermined. The CDR3 consists of 14 residues. Germline CDR1 is SGHTS and CDR2 is YDEGEE. V was pared by 6 bases and J by 4 bases, with 16 bases between. In nucleotides, the CDR3 is TGTGCCAGCACCGTCCGTCAGACCGTCTATGGCTACACCTTC. This codes for CASTVRQTVYGYTF. Full variable domain (missing parts from reference TRBV5-8 and TRBJ1-2): EAGVTQSPTHLIKTRGQQATLRCSPISGHTSVYWYQQALGLGLQFLLWYDEGEERNRGNFPPRFSGRQFPNYSSELNVNALELEDSALYLCASTVRQTVYGYTFGSGTRLTVV.